A selection of T cell receptor beta chains follows, all from one sample in a study of OX40 agonist ivuxolimab in advanced cancers. Produced via immunoSEQ multiplex PCR; TCRdb's table is partial and in-frame only. Counted here are about 83,000 clones, roughly 80% occurring once; the ten biggest clones make up approximately 1.5%. The sample was CD4+ or CD8+ T cells sorted from blood, taken in a trial of the OX40 agonist ivuxolimab. The receptors were gathered from an adult with an advanced solid tumor such as melanoma, head and neck, liver or kidney cancer. Each CDR3 is given with its conserved first and last residue. Each record gives: D gene, J gene, V gene, CDR3 length, clone size, CDR3 DNA, CDR3 protein. The D gene is left open where the match is weak. The size entry is marked missing in some rows and otherwise reads once, few, many or a size class.

D: -
J: TRBJ2-7
V: TRBV10-1
length: 15
size: -
DNA: TGCGCCAGCACTGCGCGGGGTCCCTCTCCCTACGAGCAGTACTTC
CDR3: CASTARGPSPYEQYF

D: TRBD1
J: TRBJ1-2
V: TRBV28
length: 13
size: -
DNA: TGTGCCAGCAGTCTCGGACAGGGCTATGGCTACACCTTC
CDR3: CASSLGQGYGYTF

D: -
J: TRBJ2-1
V: TRBV6-6
length: 15
size: few
DNA: TGTGCCAGCATATATCAGATAGCGCCCTACAATGAGCAGTTCTTC
CDR3: CASIYQIAPYNEQFF

D: TRBD2
J: TRBJ2-3
V: TRBV7-3
length: 18
size: -
DNA: TGTGCCAGCAGCCCCACCCGTTCGCGGGGGACGAACACAGATACGCAGTATTTT
CDR3: CASSPTRSRGTNTDTQYF

D: -
J: TRBJ2-1
V: TRBV28
length: 15
size: -
DNA: TGTGCCAGCAGTTTATCAGGAGGGGTCTTCAATGAGCAGTTCTTC
CDR3: CASSLSGGVFNEQFF

D: -
J: TRBJ1-1
V: TRBV18
length: 16
size: -
DNA: TGTGCCAGCTCACCACCGCCAACTCCTACGAACACTGAAGCTTTCTTT
CDR3: CASSPPPTPTNTEAFF

D: -
J: TRBJ2-7
V: TRBV7-9
length: 13
size: -
DNA: TGTGCCAGCAGCTTAGGGACTCGCTACGAGCAGTACTTC
CDR3: CASSLGTRYEQYF

D: -
J: TRBJ1-2
V: TRBV6-5
length: 15
size: -
DNA: TGTGCCAGCAGTTCGGCGGGGGACGCGGTCGATGGCTACACCTTC
CDR3: CASSSAGDAVDGYTF

D: TRBD1
J: TRBJ2-7
V: TRBV28
length: 15
size: -
DNA: TGTGCCAGCAGTTACCAACAGGGGGCTACCTACGAGCAGTACTTC
CDR3: CASSYQQGATYEQYF

D: -
J: TRBJ2-1
V: TRBV6-6
length: 13
size: once
DNA: TGTGCCAGCAATATAAGGGCGGACAATGAGCAGTTCTTC
CDR3: CASNIRADNEQFF

D: -
J: TRBJ1-5
V: TRBV2
length: 14
size: few
DNA: TGTGCCAGCAGTGAATCGGGGGGCAATCAGCCCCAGCATTTT
CDR3: CASSESGGNQPQHF

D: -
J: TRBJ1-1
V: TRBV6-5
length: 13
size: few
DNA: TGTGCCAGCAGTCTCGGGGAGGCCACTGAAGCTTTCTTT
CDR3: CASSLGEATEAFF

D: -
J: TRBJ1-5
V: TRBV27
length: 14
size: -
DNA: TGTGCCAGCAAACCCGTTGGGGGGAATCAGCCCCAGCATTTT
CDR3: CASKPVGGNQPQHF

D: TRBD1
J: TRBJ1-4
V: TRBV4-2
length: 16
size: -
DNA: TGTGCCAGCAGCCAGGGACAGGGAGTGACTAATGAAAAACTGTTTTTT
CDR3: CASSQGQGVTNEKLFF

D: -
J: TRBJ2-7
V: TRBV9
length: 15
size: -
DNA: TGTGCCAGCAGCGTAGCGGTCGGGAGCTCCTACGAGCAGTACTTC
CDR3: CASSVAVGSSYEQYF

D: TRBD2
J: TRBJ2-1
V: TRBV18
length: 17
size: once
DNA: TGTGCCAGCTCACCACCCCAGGGCGGGGGCTCCTACAATGAGCAGTTCTTC
CDR3: CASSPPQGGGSYNEQFF

D: TRBD1
J: TRBJ1-6
V: TRBV10-3
length: 17
size: -
DNA: TGTGCCATCAGTGAAAGGGACAGGGTTTGGCGGAATTCACCCCTCCACTTT
CDR3: CAISERDRVWRNSPLHF

D: -
J: TRBJ1-5
V: TRBV19
length: 14
size: -
DNA: TGTGCCAGTAGTTTGGGGGGAATGGGGCAGCCCCAGCATTTT
CDR3: CASSLGGMGQPQHF

D: TRBD1
J: TRBJ1-2
V: TRBV28
length: 13
size: -
DNA: TGTGCCAGCAGTTTAACAGGGGAGGGTGGCTACACCTTC
CDR3: CASSLTGEGGYTF

D: -
J: TRBJ1-2
V: TRBV6-1
length: 13
size: -
DNA: TGTGCCAGCAGTGATCGGCAGGTTTATGGCTACACCTTC
CDR3: CASSDRQVYGYTF

D: -
J: TRBJ2-2
V: TRBV19
length: 14
size: few
DNA: TGTGCCAGTAAACCCAATACCCCCACCGGGGAGCTGTTTTTT
CDR3: CASKPNTPTGELFF

D: -
J: TRBJ1-1
V: TRBV10-3
length: 13
size: -
DNA: TGTGCCATCAGTGTAGGGTTGGACACTGAAGCTTTCTTT
CDR3: CAISVGLDTEAFF

D: TRBD2
J: TRBJ2-5
V: TRBV10-2
length: 15
size: -
DNA: TGCGCCAGCAGTGAGACTAGCGGGGGCCAAGAGACCCAGTACTTC
CDR3: CASSETSGGQETQYF

D: -
J: TRBJ1-3
V: TRBV28
length: 13
size: -
DNA: TGTGCCAGCATCAGGGGCTCTGGAAACACCATATATTTT
CDR3: CASIRGSGNTIYF

D: -
J: TRBJ2-4
V: TRBV6-1
length: 15
size: -
DNA: TGTGCCAGCAGTGGACAGGGAGGAGAAAAAAACATTCAGTACTTC
CDR3: CASSGQGGEKNIQYF

D: -
J: TRBJ2-5
V: TRBV7-2
length: 15
size: -
DNA: TGTGCCAGCAGCCTCCAGACCCGACCCCAAGAGACCCAGTACTTC
CDR3: CASSLQTRPQETQYF

D: -
J: TRBJ1-3
V: TRBV7-4
length: 18
size: -
DNA: TGTGCCAGCAGCTTATGGTCTTTGGGGGGGAAGGAAAGAAACACCATATATTTT
CDR3: CASSLWSLGGKERNTIYF

D: -
J: TRBJ1-1
V: TRBV29-1
length: 11
size: few
DNA: TGCAGCGTCCTGGGGCCCGCTGAAGCTTTCTTT
CDR3: CSVLGPAEAFF

D: TRBD1
J: TRBJ2-7
V: TRBV5-1
length: 16
size: -
DNA: TGCGCCAGCAGCGCCGACCCGGGACAGGGTATCCACGAGCAGTACTTC
CDR3: CASSADPGQGIHEQYF

D: -
J: TRBJ1-5
V: TRBV28
length: 16
size: -
DNA: TGTGCCAGCAGTCCCGGGACGTCTGGGCGGTATCAGCCCCAGCATTTT
CDR3: CASSPGTSGRYQPQHF

D: -
J: TRBJ2-1
V: TRBV4-1
length: 18
size: -
DNA: TGCGCCAGCAGCCAAGATCCAGGAGAGGCAGTCTCCTACAATGAGCAGTTCTTC
CDR3: CASSQDPGEAVSYNEQFF

D: -
J: TRBJ2-7
V: TRBV7-2
length: 15
size: -
DNA: TGTGCCAGCAGCTTAGGCTCCGGACGCTCCTACGAGCAGTACTTC
CDR3: CASSLGSGRSYEQYF